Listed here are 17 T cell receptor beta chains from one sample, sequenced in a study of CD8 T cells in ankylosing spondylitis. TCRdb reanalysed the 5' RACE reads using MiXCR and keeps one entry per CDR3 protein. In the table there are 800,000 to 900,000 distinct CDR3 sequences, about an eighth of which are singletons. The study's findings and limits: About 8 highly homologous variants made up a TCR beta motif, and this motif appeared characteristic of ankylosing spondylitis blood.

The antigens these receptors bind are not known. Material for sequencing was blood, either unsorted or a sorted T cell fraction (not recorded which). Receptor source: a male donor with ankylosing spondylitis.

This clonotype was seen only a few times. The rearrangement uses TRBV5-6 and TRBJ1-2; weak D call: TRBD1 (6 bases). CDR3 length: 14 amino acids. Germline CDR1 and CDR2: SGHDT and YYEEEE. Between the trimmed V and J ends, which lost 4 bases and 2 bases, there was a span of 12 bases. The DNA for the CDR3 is TGTGCCAGCAGCGAAACCGGGACAAACTATGGCTACACCTTC. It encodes CASSETGTNYGYTF.

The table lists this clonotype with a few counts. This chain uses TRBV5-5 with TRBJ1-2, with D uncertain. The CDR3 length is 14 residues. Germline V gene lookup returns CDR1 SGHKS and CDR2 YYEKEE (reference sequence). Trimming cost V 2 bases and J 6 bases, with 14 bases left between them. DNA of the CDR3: TGTGCCAGCAGCTTACTAGGCGGGTTAGATGGCTACACCTTC. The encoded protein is CASSLLGGLDGYTF.

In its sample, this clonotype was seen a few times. The CDR3 DNA is TGTGCCAGCAGGGAGGGGCCATACACTGAAGCTTTCTTT. Translation: CASREGPYTEAFF. This rearrangement joins TRBV6-1 to TRBJ1-1, with D possibly being TRBD1 (5 bases). The CDR3 runs 13 residues. Trimming stripped 6 bases from V and 3 bases from J, with 11 bases between. Germline V lookup: CDR1 MNHNS, CDR2 SASEGT.

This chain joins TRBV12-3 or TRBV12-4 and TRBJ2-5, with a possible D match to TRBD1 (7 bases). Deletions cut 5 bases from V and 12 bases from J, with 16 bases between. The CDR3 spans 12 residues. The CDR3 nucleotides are TGTGCCAGCAGTCCCCGACAGGGACTGGAGTACTTC. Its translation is CASSPRQGLEYF.

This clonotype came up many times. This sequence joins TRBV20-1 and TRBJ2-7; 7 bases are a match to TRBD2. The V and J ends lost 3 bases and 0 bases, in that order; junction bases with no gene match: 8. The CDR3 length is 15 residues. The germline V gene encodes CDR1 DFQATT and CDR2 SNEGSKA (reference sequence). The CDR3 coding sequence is TGCAGTGCTAGTTATAGACTAGCCAGCTCCTACGAGCAGTACTTC. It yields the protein CSASYRLASSYEQYF.

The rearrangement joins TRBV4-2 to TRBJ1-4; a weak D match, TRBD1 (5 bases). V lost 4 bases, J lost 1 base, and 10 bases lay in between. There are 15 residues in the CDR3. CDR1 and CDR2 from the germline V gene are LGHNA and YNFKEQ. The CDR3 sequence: CASSPRRGTNEKLFF. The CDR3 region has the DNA TGTGCCAGCAGCCCCCGAAGGGGAACTAATGAAAAACTGTTTTTT.

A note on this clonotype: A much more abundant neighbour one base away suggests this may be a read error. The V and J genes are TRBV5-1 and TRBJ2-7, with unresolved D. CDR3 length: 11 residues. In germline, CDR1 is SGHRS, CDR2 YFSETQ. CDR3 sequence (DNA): TGCGCCAGCAGCCCTAGACACGAGCGGTACTTC. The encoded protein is CASSPRHERYF. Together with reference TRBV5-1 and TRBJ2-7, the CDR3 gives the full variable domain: KAGVTQTPRYLIKTRGQQVTLSCSPISGHRSVSWYQQTPGQGLQFLFEYFSETQRNKGNFPGRFSGRQFSNSRSEMNVSTLELGDSALYLCASSPRHERYFGPGTRLTVT.

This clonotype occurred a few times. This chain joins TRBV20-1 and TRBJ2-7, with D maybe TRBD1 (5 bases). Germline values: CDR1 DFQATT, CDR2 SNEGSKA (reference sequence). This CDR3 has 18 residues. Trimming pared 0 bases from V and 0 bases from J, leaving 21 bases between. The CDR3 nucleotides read TGCAGTGCTAGAGATTTTGGGGCCCAGCCGGGTCCCTCCTACGAGCAGTACTTC. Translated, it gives CSARDFGAQPGPSYEQYF.

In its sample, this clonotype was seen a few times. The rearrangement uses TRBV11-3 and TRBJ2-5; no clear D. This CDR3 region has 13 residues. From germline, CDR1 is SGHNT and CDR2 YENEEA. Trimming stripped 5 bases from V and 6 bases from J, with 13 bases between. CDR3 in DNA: TGTGCCAGCAGCCAAGGGTCTTTCAAGACCCAGTACTTC. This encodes CASSQGSFKTQYF.

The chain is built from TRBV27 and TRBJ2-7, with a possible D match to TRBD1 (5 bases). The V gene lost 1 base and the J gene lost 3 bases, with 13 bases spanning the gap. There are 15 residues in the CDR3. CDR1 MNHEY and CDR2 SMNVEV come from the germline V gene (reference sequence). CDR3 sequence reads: CASSLYPVDSYEQYF. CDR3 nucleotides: TGTGCCAGCAGTTTATACCCCGTTGACAGCTACGAGCAGTACTTC.

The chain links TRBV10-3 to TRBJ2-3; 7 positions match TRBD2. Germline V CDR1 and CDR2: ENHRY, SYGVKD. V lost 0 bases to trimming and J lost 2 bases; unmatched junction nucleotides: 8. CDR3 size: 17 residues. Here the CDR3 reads CAISESSGLAATDTQYF. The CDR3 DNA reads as TGTGCCATCAGTGAGTCATCGGGGCTAGCGGCCACAGATACGCAGTATTTT.

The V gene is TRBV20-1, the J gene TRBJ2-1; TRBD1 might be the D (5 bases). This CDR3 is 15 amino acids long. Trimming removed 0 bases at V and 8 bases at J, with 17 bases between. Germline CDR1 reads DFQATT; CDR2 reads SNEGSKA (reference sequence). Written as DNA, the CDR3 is TGCAGTGCTAGAGACAGGGTCACTGCAAGTGATGAGCAGTTCTTC. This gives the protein CSARDRVTASDEQFF.

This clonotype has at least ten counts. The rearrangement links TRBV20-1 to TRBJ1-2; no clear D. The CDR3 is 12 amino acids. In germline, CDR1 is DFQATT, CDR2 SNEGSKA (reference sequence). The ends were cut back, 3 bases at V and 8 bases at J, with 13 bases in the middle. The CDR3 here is CSARVESHGYTF. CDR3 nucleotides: TGCAGTGCTAGGGTAGAGAGTCACGGCTACACCTTC.

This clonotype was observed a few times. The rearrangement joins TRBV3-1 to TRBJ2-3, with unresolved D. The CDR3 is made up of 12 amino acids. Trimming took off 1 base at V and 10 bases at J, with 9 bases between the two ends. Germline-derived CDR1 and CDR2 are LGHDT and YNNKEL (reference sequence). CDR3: CASSQVSSAQYF. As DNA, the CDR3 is TGTGCCAGCAGCCAAGTATCGTCTGCGCAGTATTTT.

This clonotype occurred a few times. This CDR3 is CSAHGQGLYEQYF. Written as DNA, the CDR3 is TGCAGTGCTCACGGGCAGGGTCTCTACGAGCAGTACTTC. The chain employs TRBV20-1 and TRBJ2-7, with D tentatively TRBD1 (5 bases). The CDR3 covers 13 residues. V was clipped by 5 bases and J by 3 bases, with 14 bases between them. Germline CDR1 DFQATT, CDR2 SNEGSKA (reference sequence).

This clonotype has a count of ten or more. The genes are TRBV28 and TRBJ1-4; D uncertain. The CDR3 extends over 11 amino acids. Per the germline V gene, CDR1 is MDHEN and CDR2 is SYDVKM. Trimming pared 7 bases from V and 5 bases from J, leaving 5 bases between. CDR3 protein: CASTQNEKLFF. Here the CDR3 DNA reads TGTGCCAGCACCCAAAATGAAAAACTGTTTTTT.

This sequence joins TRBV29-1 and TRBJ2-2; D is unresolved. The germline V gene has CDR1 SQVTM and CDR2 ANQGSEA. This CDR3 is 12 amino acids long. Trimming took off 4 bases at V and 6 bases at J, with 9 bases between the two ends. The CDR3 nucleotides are TGCAGCGTTGGAGATAGAGCCGGGGAGCTGTTTTTT. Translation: CSVGDRAGELFF.